This passage covers 4 T cell receptor beta chains from one sample sequenced in a study of shared clonotypes between healthy human individuals. Repertoires were generated with immunoSEQ multiplex PCR, while TCRdb's copy carries only in-frame clones and drops some. The sample consists of around 440,000 clones, roughly three quarters of them appearing once. Sequencing was carried out using PBMCs. The receptors were gathered from a woman in her thirties or forties in good health. Some clones in this sample may be carry-over from other donors' samples.

The chain joins TRBV19 to TRBJ1-2; D possibly corresponds to TRBD1 (5 bases). The length of the CDR3 is 14 residues. Germline V CDR1 and CDR2: LNHDA, SQIVND (reference sequence). The ends were cut back, 5 bases at V and 4 bases at J, with 14 bases in the middle. The CDR3 region is CASSPQRDGYGYTF. The CDR3 DNA is TGTGCCAGTAGTCCGCAGAGGGACGGCTATGGCTACACCTTC.

V usage is TRBV11-3 and J usage is TRBJ2-3, with unresolved D. The CDR3 is 16 amino acids. Germline-derived CDR1 and CDR2 are SGHNT and YENEEA. V was trimmed by 1 base and J by 6 bases, leaving 17 bases between them. The chain's CDR3 is CASSLGASGSRDTQYF. The CDR3 region has the DNA TGTGCCAGCAGCTTAGGAGCTTCGGGTAGCCGTGATACGCAGTATTTT.

Remarks on this clone: Only one base separates this from a far larger clonotype, so it likely reflects a read error. Other DNA sequences in the sample encode the same CDR3. The rearrangement joins TRBV9 to TRBJ2-1; D might be TRBD1 (7 bases). The length of the CDR3 is 15 residues. Germline V lookup: CDR1 SGDLS, CDR2 YYNGEE. The CDR3 loop reads CASSVGGGIYNEQFF. The DNA for the CDR3 is TGCGCCAGCAGCGTAGGGGGCGGGATCTACAATGAGCAGTTCTTC.

This chain links TRBV28 with TRBJ2-4; 7 bases are a match to TRBD2. V lost 7 bases, J lost 6 bases, and 9 bases stayed unmatched. Germline CDR1 MDHEN, CDR2 SYDVKM. The CDR3 extends over 14 amino acids. The CDR3 loop reads CASTLSRGVNIQYF. CDR3 nucleotide sequence: TGTGCCAGCACTCTCTCCCGGGGGGTAAACATTCAGTACTTC.